Below, one T cell receptor beta chain is given with its context. What this receptor recognizes is not known. Per-base quality was not reported, and no clone a single base away is much larger than it. TCRbeta CDR3 regions were amplified from genomic DNA using the immunoSEQ Assay, a bias-controlled multiplex PCR. The study's processing was this. Nucleated cell counts per sample were estimated from amplification of reference gene primers within the assay. To quantify the absolute abundance of each unique TCRbeta CDR3 rearrangement, sequence reads were collapsed and filtered. For each sample, productive Simpson clonality was calculated by taking the square root of Simpson's diversity index across productive rearrangements. TCRdb re-hosts the immuneACCESS table, in-frame sequences only. Its copies lack some clones; in the studies checked, an unresolved V gene accounts for under half of them, and the cause for the rest is not known. From that table come the V and J calls and clone size; the DNA was used to work out D and trimming. The sample table contains tens of thousands of clones; only one count was recorded for around 84% of them. The ten most abundant clones make up approximately 12% of the sample.

The data originate from a study of blood T cell repertoires in COVID-19 (TCRdb year 2020). The study in broad terms: Samples covering the acute and convalescent phases of COVID-19 were provided by collaborators in the United States, Italy and Spain. Subjects who had been exposed to COVID-19, were actively infected with it, or had recovered from it provided the deeply sampled blood TCRbeta repertoires that made up the dataset. Where available, HLA class I and class II types were obtained from metadata supplied by the sample provider rather than from assay-based typing. A freely available public database, intended as a resource for researchers studying the immune response to SARS-CoV-2, is where the repertoires were released. Sample metadata almost always included a de-identified subject ID, COVID-19 status, age in years and sex. The material from the prospective study consisted of cDNA or gDNA derived from T cells, B-cell-depleted T cells, or PBMCs. The samples were drawn from two sources: the first 160 participants of the ongoing ImmuneRACE study, and 950 to 1,500 subjects contributed by 6 global collaborators.

Broad study findings and their caveats: How much clinical and demographic metadata was included differed by source and by participant, and the metadata was provided uncurated.

Including the terminal cysteine and phenylalanine, the CDR3 comprises 17 residues. The CDR3 DNA has 51 bases and is translated from base 1. The germline V gene provides CDR1 LGHNA and CDR2 YSLEER. V lost 0 bases and J lost 0 bases; the stretch between them is 12 bases long. Each collaborating institution followed its own protocols to collect whole blood in K2EDTA tubes. Collaborator samples were shipped for TCRbeta analysis as frozen whole blood, isolated PBMCs, or DNA extracted from either sample type. Sequencing was performed on peripheral blood. The origin of this receptor is a man between 70 and 80 years old with active COVID-19. The chain links TRBV4-3 with TRBJ2-1; matching of 6 bases hints at TRBD2 as the D gene. The CDR3 region: CASSQDGSAGSYNEQFF. The sequenced DNA: TGCGCCAGCAGCCAAGACGGGAGCGCCGGCTCCTACAATGAGCAGTTCTTC.